The present TCR beta chain was sequenced within a study of T cell responses to AZD1222 COVID-19 vaccine. Study results and caveats: The span of vaccine-associated CD4 TCRs extended across spike, with dominance at 160-218 and 743-854. There were mostly white British donors and more females than males, and clonal diversity was possibly underestimated. Baseline serostatus was positive in only 5 to 7 AZD1222 recipients. All repertoire sampling was performed exclusively after the peak T cell response.

Regarding this clone: As yet, its antigen is unknown.

The CDR3 spans 13 residues. Trimming stripped 2 bases from V and 11 bases from J, with 14 bases between. The V gene's germline CDR1 is SGDLS and CDR2 YYNGEE. The table came from immunoSEQ multiplex PCR; TCRdb's copy has only in-frame clones and leaves some out. The table lists fewer than 150,000 clones, 80% to 95% of them singletons. The sequences come from peripheral blood, collected 28 days after the second AZD1222 dose. The receptor comes from an adult who received the AZD1222 COVID-19 vaccine. The chain couples TRBV9 to TRBJ2-1; D ambiguous. The CDR3 is CASSVIPGSKQFF. CDR3 sequence (DNA): TGTGCCAGCAGCGTTATACCAGGATCTAAGCAGTTCTTC.